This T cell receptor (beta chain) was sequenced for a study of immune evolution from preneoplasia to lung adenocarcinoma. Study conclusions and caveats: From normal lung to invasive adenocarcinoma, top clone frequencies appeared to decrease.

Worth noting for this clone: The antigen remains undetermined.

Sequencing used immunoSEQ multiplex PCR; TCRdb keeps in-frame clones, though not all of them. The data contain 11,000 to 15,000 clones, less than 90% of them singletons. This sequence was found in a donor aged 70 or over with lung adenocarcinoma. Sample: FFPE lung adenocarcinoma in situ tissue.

CDR3 amino acids: CASSPPPPTEAFF. CDR3 nucleotides: TGTGCCAGCAGTCCGCCCCCCCCCACTGAAGCTTTCTTT. This chain uses TRBV6-1 with TRBJ1-1; D call uncertain. CDR1 and CDR2 from the germline V gene are MNHNS and SASEGT. There are 13 residues in the CDR3. V was pared by 5 bases and J by 4 bases, with 11 bases between.